Each of the 14 T cell receptor beta chains below was sequenced from the same sample in a study of blood T cell repertoires in COVID-19. Libraries were prepared by immunoSEQ multiplex PCR; TCRdb keeps only in-frame clonotypes and omits some of them. The data hold 150,000 or so clones, with around 80% observed a single time. Sequenced sample: peripheral blood. Every receptor here comes from a man in his fifties or sixties with active or convalescent COVID-19.

The V and J genes are TRBV18 and TRBJ2-1, with 7 bases aligning to TRBD1. Unmatched junction bases numbered 6, after V lost 3 bases and J lost 7 bases. Germline values: CDR1 KGHSH, CDR2 LQKENI. The CDR3 length is 14 residues. The CDR3 reads CASSPEGGANEQFF. As DNA, the CDR3 is TGTGCCAGCTCACCGGAAGGGGGCGCGAATGAGCAGTTCTTC.

CDR3 amino acids: CASSQRSGKGAGELFF. The CDR3 coding sequence is TGTGCCAGCAGCCAACGCAGCGGGAAGGGGGCCGGGGAGCTGTTTTTT. The chain employs TRBV14 and TRBJ2-2, with D possibly matching TRBD2 (7 bases). CDR3 length: 16 residues. Germline V CDR1 and CDR2: SGHDN, FVKESK. V dropped 2 bases and J dropped 6 bases, with 16 bases sitting between them.

V gene TRBV6-6 combines with J gene TRBJ2-7, with TRBD1 identical over 10 bases. The CDR3 covers 16 residues. Germline CDR1 and CDR2: MNHNY and SVGAGI (reference sequence). Trimming cost V 0 bases and J 1 base; bases outside gene matches: 3. The CDR3 DNA is TGTGCCAGCAGTTACTCGATGGGACAGGGGTCCTACGAGCAGTACTTC. It yields the protein CASSYSMGQGSYEQYF.

This chain joins TRBV28 and TRBJ1-5, with unresolved D. This CDR3 is built from 15 residues. CDR1 MDHEN and CDR2 SYDVKM come from the germline V gene. The ends were cut back, 6 bases at V and 1 base at J, with 13 bases in the middle. The CDR3 region has the DNA TGTGCCAGCAGCCCAGGTATTTTGAGCAATCAGCCCCAGCATTTT. The encoded protein is CASSPGILSNQPQHF.

The sample holds a few counts of this clone. Because the CDR3's place on the DNA is in doubt, the DNA is left out and the CDR3 is given as listed by TCRdb. The chain combines TRBV19 with TRBJ1-5; TRBD1, the table's D call, lacks a check against the DNA. The CDR3 is made up of 15 amino acids, end residues included. Germline CDR1 is LNHDA and CDR2 is SQIVND (reference sequence). The chain's CDR3 is CASTSGQGWSWPQHF.

CDR3 nucleotides: TGTGCCAGCAGTGACCTCCCAGGGGCCCATGGCTACACCTTC. Amino acid sequence: CASSDLPGAHGYTF. The chain employs TRBV25-1 and TRBJ1-2; D is perhaps TRBD1 (6 bases). V gave up 3 bases and J gave up 6 bases, with 14 bases separating them. This CDR3 spans 14 amino acids. Germline CDR1 and CDR2: MGHDK and SYGVNS.

The J gene is TRBJ2-7, the V gene TRBV10-3; 12 bases are a match to TRBD2. This CDR3 contains 15 residues. V dropped 10 bases and J dropped 3; count of bases not matched to a gene: 10. Germline V CDR1 and CDR2: ENHRY, SYGVKD. The DNA for the CDR3 is TGTGCCACCTGGAATACGACTAGCGGGAGCTACGAGCAGTACTTC. Translated: CATWNTTSGSYEQYF.

This clone was detected once. J is TRBJ2-1 and V is TRBV7-9; possibly TRBD2 for D (6 bases). This CDR3 has 16 residues. Trimming took 2 bases from V and 3 from J, leaving 14 bases between them. Germline assignment: CDR1 SEHNR and CDR2 FQNEAQ (reference sequence). The CDR3 sequence is CASSLLGGAVYNEQFF. CDR3 nucleotides: TGTGCCAGCAGCTTACTAGGCGGGGCGGTCTACAATGAGCAGTTCTTC.

This sequence joins TRBV20-1 and TRBJ2-1; no definite D call. The CDR3 loop spans 11 amino acids. V was clipped by 4 bases and J by 6 bases, with 7 bases between them. Per the germline V gene, CDR1 is DFQATT and CDR2 is SNEGSKA (reference sequence). CDR3 coding DNA: TGCAGTGCTACACGGAGCAATGAGCAGTTCTTC. The encoded protein is CSATRSNEQFF.

This clone was counted only a few times. The chain uses TRBV19 and TRBJ2-1; 10 nucleotides agree with TRBD2. V lost 0 bases and J lost 0; bases outside the gene matches: 8. CDR1 is LNHDA and CDR2 is SQIVND in the germline V gene (reference sequence). CDR3 size: 19 residues. The CDR3 DNA reads as TGTGCCAGTAGTATAGAGGAGCGGGAGGGCTGGAGCTCCTACAATGAGCAGTTCTTC. Amino acids: CASSIEEREGWSSYNEQFF.

CDR3 nucleotide sequence: TGCGCCAGCAGCCAAGATACGGGGTTAATCGGGGAGCAGTTCTTC. Its protein is CASSQDTGLIGEQFF. V usage is TRBV4-3 and J usage is TRBJ2-1; a possible D gene is TRBD2 (5 bases). In germline, CDR1 is LGHNA, CDR2 YSLEER. The CDR3 extends over 15 amino acids. Trimming pared 0 bases from V and 10 bases from J, leaving 16 bases between.

This chain uses TRBV7-2 with TRBJ2-5; 14 positions match TRBD2. CDR1 is SGHTA and CDR2 is FQGNSA in the germline V gene. The CDR3 loop spans 18 amino acids. V trimming: 1 base; J trimming: 5 bases; junction bases outside the gene matches: 9. The CDR3 sequence is CASSLGGTSGSLRETQYF. CDR3 bases: TGTGCCAGCAGCTTAGGGGGGACTAGCGGGAGTTTACGCGAGACCCAGTACTTC.

The chain links TRBV29-1 to TRBJ2-7, with TRBD2 as a possible D gene (6 bases). Per germline, CDR1 SQVTM and CDR2 ANQGSEA. Trimming pared 4 bases from V and 2 bases from J, leaving 21 bases between. The CDR3 is 16 amino acids. CDR3 region: CSVAGTGDSNPYEQYF. For the CDR3, the DNA is TGCAGCGTTGCTGGGACTGGAGATTCAAACCCCTACGAGCAGTACTTC.

The gene calls are TRBV28 and TRBJ2-1; D possibly corresponds to TRBD2 (6 bases). This CDR3 has 12 residues. CDR1 and CDR2 from the germline V gene are MDHEN and SYDVKM. V dropped 6 bases and J dropped 7 bases, with 10 bases sitting between them. The CDR3 reads CASSGLLNEQFF. In nucleotides, the CDR3 is TGTGCCAGCAGCGGACTATTGAATGAGCAGTTCTTC.